This is a list of T cell receptor beta chains from one sample in a study of T-cell memory formation after mild COVID-19. TCRdb analysed the 5' RACE reads with MiXCR anew, one entry per CDR3 protein. The sample includes 140,000 to 150,000 distinct CDR3 sequences, 15% to 20% of them seen just once. The sample consisted of PBMCs or a T cell subset sorted from them (not recorded which). The receptor source for this set is an adult woman who had mild COVID-19 (a few samples of this study predate the infection). Cell type and time point are not known. Both conserved end residues are part of each CDR3. The order of the fields is D gene, V gene, clone size, CDR3 protein. The D gene is left open where the match is weak. Size is omitted from some rows. Given values are once, few, many or a class for expanded clones.

- TRBV7-3 few CASSLLGTDTQYF
TRBD1 TRBV20-1 - CSAGADRVLKRDTQYF
- TRBV18 few CASSPAPGVGEQYF
- TRBV6-5 - CASSYSGGPHSPLHF
- TRBV5-1 - CASSSTTATNTEAFF
- TRBV20-1 - CSARDHLVEQYF
TRBD1 TRBV14 - CASSLGTGVSGQYF
TRBD2 TRBV7-9 - CASSRPGLAGKGGSYNEQFF
- TRBV7-2 - CASSKDLQPQHF
- TRBV7-6 few CASSVQNLNTEAFF
TRBD1 TRBV4-3 - CASSQRQGLSQPQHF
TRBD2 TRBV5-1 few CASSLTSGVGTGELFF
TRBD2 TRBV18 - CASPRPGSGGTNTGELFF
TRBD2 TRBV20-1 few CSAATSGGSYNEQFF
TRBD1 TRBV7-2 - CASSTDRGFLYNEQFF